What follows are 8 T cell receptor beta chains derived from one specimen sequenced in a study of blood T cell repertoires in COVID-19 (dated by TCRdb to the early 2020s). The method was the immunoSEQ multiplex PCR assay. TCRdb holds this immuneACCESS table with in-frame rearrangements only. Some clones are missing; in checked studies, unresolved V genes explain under half, and the rest has no known cause. The table for this sample lists approximately 100,000 clones; just under 85% of them were counted only once. The ten largest account for about 3.6% of the sample. Material: peripheral blood. The receptors originated from an elderly woman with active or convalescent COVID-19.

The chain employs TRBV9 and TRBJ2-1; D gene unclear. This CDR3 is built from 15 residues. V shed 0 bases and J shed 3 bases, with 10 bases lying between them. In germline, CDR1 is SGDLS, CDR2 YYNGEE. CDR3 in amino acids: CASSVAPYFYNEQFF. Written as DNA, the CDR3 is TGTGCCAGCAGCGTAGCACCTTACTTCTACAATGAGCAGTTCTTC.

This chain connects TRBV6-5 to TRBJ1-6; D is unclear. Per germline, CDR1 MNHEY and CDR2 SVGAGI. V lost 6 bases and J lost 7, with 16 bases in between. The CDR3 has 15 amino acids. This CDR3 reads CASRPHPSRNSPLHF. CDR3 bases: TGTGCCAGCAGGCCCCATCCTAGTCGGAATTCACCCCTCCACTTT.

CDR3 nucleotides: TGTGCCAGCAGTTTTCGCTGGACAGGGGTTGGAGGCTACACCTTC. It yields the protein CASSFRWTGVGGYTF. The chain uses TRBV27 and TRBJ1-2; TRBD1 agrees at 9 bases. The CDR3 is made up of 15 amino acids. Unmatched junction bases numbered 10, after V lost 3 bases and J lost 8 bases. Germline V gene sequence: CDR1 MNHEY, CDR2 SMNVEV (reference sequence).

CDR3 in DNA: TGTGCCAGCAGCTTAGGACAAGGCTATGGCTACACCTTC. This sequence encodes CASSLGQGYGYTF. The genes are TRBV11-2 and TRBJ1-2; no clear D gene. CDR3 length equals 13 residues. V dropped 1 base and J dropped 4 bases, with 7 bases sitting between them. The germline gives CDR1 SGHAT, CDR2 FQNNGV.

This clone was seen a single time. This rearrangement joins TRBV6-5 to TRBJ2-2; D unresolved. Germline lookup yields CDR1 MNHEY and CDR2 SVGAGI. CDR3 length: 15 amino acids. V was trimmed by 8 bases and J by 4 bases, leaving 17 bases between them. CDR3 bases: TGTGCCAGCCGATCAACAAGAGGCTTCACCGGGGAGCTGTTTTTT. As protein: CASRSTRGFTGELFF.

V usage is TRBV15 and J usage is TRBJ2-7, with no clear D. Germline values: CDR1 LNHNV, CDR2 YYDKDF (reference sequence). Trimming cost V 1 base and J 5 bases, with 12 bases left between them. The CDR3 runs to 14 residues. CDR3 DNA sequence: TGTGCCACCAGCAGAGGAGAGTCCCGGGACGAGCAGTACTTC. Translating gives CATSRGESRDEQYF.

This chain links TRBV11-2 with TRBJ1-6; the D is unclear. The CDR3 extends over 15 amino acids. Germline CDR1 reads SGHAT; CDR2 reads FQNNGV. Between the trimmed V and J ends, which lost 1 base and 8 bases, there was a span of 12 bases. CDR3 DNA: TGTGCCAGCAGCTTAGTGGCGGCCCGAGATTCACCCCTCCACTTT. Translating gives CASSLVAARDSPLHF. Supplemented by reference TRBV11-2 and TRBJ1-6, the full variable domain reads EAGVAQSPRYKIIEKRQSVAFWCNPISGHATLYWYQQILGQGPKLLIQFQNNGVVDDSQLPKDRFSAERLKGVDSTLKIQPAKLEDSAVYLCASSLVAARDSPLHFGNGTRLTVT.

The rearrangement joins TRBV19 to TRBJ1-1, with D tentatively TRBD1 (6 bases). This CDR3 comprises 15 residues. V was pared by 4 bases and J by 5 bases, with 17 bases between. CDR1 and CDR2 from the germline V gene are LNHDA and SQIVND (reference sequence). CDR3 protein: CASSTKLTGPTEAFF. The CDR3 region has the DNA TGTGCCAGTAGTACTAAATTAACAGGGCCAACTGAAGCTTTCTTT.